The 23 T cell receptor beta chains reported below all come from one sample, sequenced in a study of T cell responses to AZD1222 COVID-19 vaccine. Sequenced by immunoSEQ multiplex PCR; TCRdb stores in-frame clones only, minus some. The data hold under 200,000 clones, with 75% to 95% observed a single time. The material sequenced was peripheral blood, taken on day 0 of AZD1222 vaccination. Receptors originate from an adult in good health.

The chain has TRBV5-4 and TRBJ1-3; D is uncertain. Trimming took 3 bases from V and 0 from J, leaving 7 bases between them. The CDR3 spans 14 residues. CDR1 is SGHNT and CDR2 is YYREEE in the germline V gene (reference sequence). CDR3 amino acids: CASSYSLSGNTIYF. Written as DNA, the CDR3 is TGTGCCAGCAGCTACAGCCTCTCTGGAAACACCATATATTTT. Variable domain in full (rest from reference TRBV5-4 and TRBJ1-3): ETGVTQSPTHLIKTRGQQVTLRCSSQSGHNTVSWYQQALGQGPQFIFQYYREEENGRGNFPPRFSGLQFPNYSSELNVNALELDDSALYLCASSYSLSGNTIYFGEGSWLTVV.

The chain couples TRBV13 to TRBJ1-1; D is unresolved. Germline CDR1 is PRHDT and CDR2 is FYEKMQ (reference sequence). The V and J ends lost 5 bases and 3 bases respectively, with 13 bases between them. The CDR3 consists of 14 residues. The CDR3 DNA follows: TGTGCCAGCAGCCCACCCGGAGTTGACACTGAAGCTTTCTTT. Amino acids: CASSPPGVDTEAFF.

The rearrangement links TRBV12-3 or TRBV12-4 to TRBJ1-1, with 7 bases matching TRBD1. V was pared by 6 bases and J by 4 bases, with 5 bases of the junction left unmatched. This CDR3 region has 13 residues. CDR3 sequence (DNA): TGTGCCAGCAGCAAACAGGGGTTCACTGAAGCTTTCTTT. This codes for CASSKQGFTEAFF.

This chain uses TRBV9 with TRBJ2-2; 8 positions match TRBD2. CDR1 is SGDLS and CDR2 is YYNGEE in the germline V gene. Trimming cost V 5 bases and J 4 bases; bases outside gene matches: 10. The CDR3 sequence is 16 residues long. CDR3 nucleotide sequence: TGTGCCAGCAGTGAGTTTAGCGGGGCGGTCACCGGGGAGCTGTTTTTT. Encoded protein: CASSEFSGAVTGELFF.

V and J are TRBV27 and TRBJ1-2; weak D call: TRBD1 (6 bases). In germline, CDR1 is MNHEY, CDR2 SMNVEV (reference sequence). V dropped 3 bases and J dropped 1 base, with 15 bases sitting between them. CDR3 length equals 16 residues. DNA of the CDR3: TGTGCCAGCAGTTTTAGGTTGACAGGCGATAACTATGGCTACACCTTC. Translated, it gives CASSFRLTGDNYGYTF.

J is TRBJ2-5 and V is TRBV12-5, with 7 bases fitting TRBD1. The CDR3 loop spans 14 amino acids. Germline CDR1 reads LGHNT; CDR2 reads FRNRAP. Losses at the gene ends were 5 bases for V and 2 bases for J; bases not matched to a gene: 5. This chain's CDR3 is CASGPGTVQETQYF. CDR3 nucleotide sequence: TGTGCTAGTGGTCCGGGGACAGTGCAAGAGACCCAGTACTTC.

This clone has a handful of counts. The V and J genes are TRBV11-3 and TRBJ2-2, with 11 bases aligning to TRBD2. The trim removed 4 bases at V and 6 bases at J, leaving 4 bases unmatched. Germline loops: CDR1 SGHNT, CDR2 YENEEA. The CDR3 contains 15 residues. The CDR3 sequence is CASSSIAGGPGELFF. The CDR3 DNA follows: TGTGCCAGCAGCTCCATAGCGGGGGGGCCCGGGGAGCTGTTTTTT.

The rearrangement uses TRBV6-5 and TRBJ1-1; D is unresolved. The V end lost 0 bases, the J end lost 5 bases, and 13 bases lay between the germline ends. CDR3 length: 15 residues. Germline V CDR1 and CDR2: MNHEY, SVGAGI. This chain's CDR3 is CASSYSRYFGTEAFF. In DNA form, the CDR3 reads TGTGCCAGCAGTTACTCGAGGTATTTTGGGACTGAAGCTTTCTTT.

The V and J genes are TRBV18 and TRBJ1-1; D is unresolved. The CDR3 runs 18 residues. The V end was cut by 0 bases, the J end by 2 bases, with 19 bases between. The V gene's germline CDR1 is KGHSH and CDR2 LQKENI. CDR3 in amino acids: CASSPPWGGLDGNTEAFF. The CDR3 DNA is TGTGCCAGCTCACCACCTTGGGGAGGGCTTGACGGCAACACTGAAGCTTTCTTT.

The V call is TRBV7-8, the J call TRBJ2-5; TRBD2 is a possible D gene (5 bases). The V end was cut by 5 bases, the J end by 9 bases, with 22 bases between. Germline V gives CDR1 SGHVS, CDR2 FQNEAQ. The CDR3 length is 15 residues. The CDR3 loop is CASSQRSGKGWPQYF. In DNA form, the CDR3 reads TGTGCCAGCAGCCAGAGGTCCGGGAAAGGGTGGCCCCAGTACTTC.

V is TRBV6-1 and J is TRBJ2-4, with D uncertain. Trimming stripped 2 bases from V and 6 bases from J, with 8 bases between. This CDR3 spans 13 amino acids. The germline V gene has CDR1 MNHNS and CDR2 SASEGT. This CDR3 reads CASSESWGNIQYF. As DNA, the CDR3 is TGTGCCAGCAGTGAAAGTTGGGGAAACATTCAGTACTTC.

The chain carries TRBV12-3 or TRBV12-4 and TRBJ1-1; D gene ambiguous. The CDR3 extends over 13 amino acids. Trimming stripped 3 bases from V and 3 bases from J, with 8 bases between. The chain's CDR3 is CASSLQEHTEAFF. As DNA, the CDR3 is TGTGCCAGCAGTTTGCAGGAGCACACTGAAGCTTTCTTT.

The chain has TRBV7-9 and TRBJ1-3; 9 bases map to TRBD1. Germline V gene sequence: CDR1 SEHNR, CDR2 FQNEAQ (reference sequence). The V gene end was trimmed by 3 bases and the J gene end by 4 bases; junction bases not matched to a gene: 10. The CDR3 has 17 residues. The CDR3 nucleotides are TGTGCCAGCAGCTTTGGGACAGGGACAACGAACGGAAACACCATATATTTT. This gives the protein CASSFGTGTTNGNTIYF.

J is TRBJ1-1 and V is TRBV14, with a weak D call TRBD1 (5 bases). The CDR3 loop spans 14 amino acids. Per germline, CDR1 SGHDN and CDR2 FVKESK. Trimming took 6 bases from V and 0 from J, leaving 11 bases between them. CDR3 nucleotides: TGTGCCAGCAGTTACAGGAGCATGAACACTGAAGCTTTCTTT. Its translation: CASSYRSMNTEAFF.

This sequence joins TRBV27 and TRBJ1-1; weak D call: TRBD1 (5 bases). V lost 0 bases, J lost 4 bases, and 12 bases lay in between. The CDR3 totals 15 residues. CDR1 MNHEY and CDR2 SMNVEV come from the germline V gene (reference sequence). Here the CDR3 DNA reads TGTGCCAGCAGTTTATCCTCGGGGGTGTCCACTGAAGCTTTCTTT. Residues: CASSLSSGVSTEAFF.

V is TRBV6-2 or TRBV6-3 and J is TRBJ2-7, with a weak D call TRBD2 (5 bases). Germline V gene sequence: CDR1 MNHEY, CDR2 SVGEGT. This CDR3 spans 16 amino acids. Trimming removed 4 bases from V and 1 base from J, with 17 bases in between. This chain's CDR3 is CASSSFFAGSSYEQYF. Written as DNA, the CDR3 is TGTGCCAGCAGTTCTTTCTTTGCGGGCAGTTCCTACGAGCAGTACTTC.

V and J are TRBV11-3 and TRBJ2-1; 14 bases line up with TRBD2. Germline CDR1 is SGHNT and CDR2 is YENEEA. The CDR3 has 16 residues. V lost 4 bases and J lost 12; bases outside the gene matches: 11. Here the CDR3 DNA reads TGTGCCAGCAGCTCCGGGACTAGCGGGGGCTTTAAGGTGCAGTTCTTC. It is translated as CASSSGTSGGFKVQFF.

This clone was observed once. CDR3 protein: CAISESFQGFGDEQFF. The CDR3 region has the DNA TGTGCCATCAGTGAGTCCTTTCAGGGGTTTGGCGATGAGCAGTTCTTC. The chain carries TRBV10-3 and TRBJ2-1, with TRBD1 as a possible D gene (6 bases). V was trimmed by 0 bases and J by 8 bases, leaving 17 bases between them. The CDR3 has 16 residues. Germline-derived CDR1 and CDR2 are ENHRY and SYGVKD.

The gene calls are TRBV28 and TRBJ1-1; the D gene is possibly TRBD1 (5 bases). Germline values: CDR1 MDHEN, CDR2 SYDVKM. This CDR3 contains 13 residues. V was clipped by 1 base and J by 5 bases, with 8 bases between them. Here the CDR3 DNA reads TGTGCCAGCAGTTTATCGGGGGATACTGAAGCTTTCTTT. Translated: CASSLSGDTEAFF.

The chain uses TRBV7-8 and TRBJ2-2; weak D call: TRBD1 (5 bases). V shed 5 bases and J shed 0 bases, with 19 bases lying between them. This CDR3 region has 18 residues. Looked up from germline, CDR1 is SGHVS and CDR2 is FQNEAQ. The CDR3 reads CASSRRDGAGPNTGELFF. The CDR3 DNA reads TGTGCCAGCAGCCGACGCGATGGGGCAGGGCCGAACACCGGGGAGCTGTTTTTT. Using reference TRBV7-8 and TRBJ2-2 for the parts outside the CDR3, the full variable domain is GAGVSQSPRYKVAKRGQDVALRCDPISGHVSLFWYQQALGQGPEFLTYFQNEAQLDKSGLPSDRFFAERPEGSVSTLKIQRTQQEDSAVYLCASSRRDGAGPNTGELFFGEGSRLTVL.

J is TRBJ1-6 and V is TRBV25-1, with D possibly matching TRBD1 (5 bases). Per germline, CDR1 MGHDK and CDR2 SYGVNS. The CDR3 sequence is 13 residues long. Between the trimmed V and J ends, which lost 6 bases and 12 bases, there was a span of 15 bases. The CDR3 DNA follows: TGTGCCAGCAGCCCGGGGCCTATCTTACCCCTCCACTTT. Protein: CASSPGPILPLHF.

DNA of the CDR3: TGCGCCAGCAGCTTGTCTAGCAACACAGATACGCAGTATTTT. This encodes CASSLSSNTDTQYF. The chain couples TRBV5-1 to TRBJ2-3, with TRBD2 as a possible D gene (5 bases). The germline gives CDR1 SGHRS, CDR2 YFSETQ. The V end was cut by 1 base, the J end by 2 bases, with 8 bases between. The CDR3 has 14 residues. The full variable domain, completed using reference TRBV5-1 and TRBJ2-3, is KAGVTQTPRYLIKTRGQQVTLSCSPISGHRSVSWYQQTPGQGLQFLFEYFSETQRNKGNFPGRFSGRQFSNSRSEMNVSTLELGDSALYLCASSLSSNTDTQYFGPGTRLTVL.

The rearrangement links TRBV28 to TRBJ2-3; TRBD2 matches at 10 bases. The CDR3 contains 17 residues. Trimming cost V 3 bases and J 0 bases; bases outside gene matches: 6. Germline-derived CDR1 and CDR2 are MDHEN and SYDVKM. The CDR3 spells CASSFSQRGGSTDTQYF. In nucleotides, the CDR3 is TGTGCCAGCAGTTTCTCCCAGCGGGGGGGAAGCACAGATACGCAGTATTTT. Drawing the rest from reference TRBV28 and TRBJ2-3, the complete variable domain is DVKVTQSSRYLVKRTGEKVFLECVQDMDHENMFWYRQDPGLGLRLIYFSYDVKMKEKGDIPEGYSVSREKKERFSLILESASTNQTSMYLCASSFSQRGGSTDTQYFGPGTRLTVL.